What follows are 15 T cell receptor beta chains derived from one specimen sequenced in a study of shared clonotypes between healthy human individuals. Measured with immunoSEQ multiplex PCR; TCRdb has only the in-frame clones, and not every one. The table shows 2 million to 3 million clones, with 93% occurring only once. Specimen: naive CD4+ T cells from PBMCs. Subset here: CD45RA+ positively selected. The receptors stem from a man aged 18 to 30 in good health. Some clones in this sample may be carry-over from other donors' samples.

The V and J genes are TRBV15 and TRBJ2-1; tentative D call: TRBD1 (5 bases). This CDR3 contains 14 residues. With 8 bases removed from V and 6 bases from J, the gap between germline ends came to 17 bases. Looked up from germline, CDR1 is LNHNV and CDR2 is YYDKDF (reference sequence). The CDR3 nucleotides read TGTGCCACCCATCGTGGGGCTATAGGCAATGAGCAGTTCTTC. This gives the protein CATHRGAIGNEQFF. The variable domain in full, with the rest retrieved from reference TRBV15 and TRBJ2-1, is DAMVIQNPRYQVTQFGKPVTLSCSQTLNHNVMYWYQQKSSQAPKLLFHYYDKDFNNEADTPDNFQSRRPNTSFCFLDIRSPGLGDTAMYLCATHRGAIGNEQFFGPGTRLTVL.

CDR3 sequence: CASSFTGRTREKLFF. In DNA form, the CDR3 reads TGTGCCAGCAGCTTCACCGGACGCACACGGGAAAAACTGTTTTTT. The chain links TRBV5-6 to TRBJ1-4; unclear D gene. The CDR3 totals 15 residues. CDR1 SGHDT and CDR2 YYEEEE come from the germline V gene. Deletions cut 2 bases from V and 8 bases from J, with 16 bases between.

The chain employs TRBV15 and TRBJ2-1; 11 nucleotides match TRBD2. This CDR3 comprises 17 residues. Germline V gene data show CDR1 as LNHNV and CDR2 as YYDKDF (reference sequence). V dropped 1 base and J dropped 7; count of bases not matched to a gene: 9. The CDR3 DNA reads as TGTGCCACCAGCAGAGTACCTGTTAGCGGGAGGGCGAATGAGCAGTTCTTC. Amino acids: CATSRVPVSGRANEQFF. The full variable domain, its missing parts supplied by reference TRBV15 and TRBJ2-1, is DAMVIQNPRYQVTQFGKPVTLSCSQTLNHNVMYWYQQKSSQAPKLLFHYYDKDFNNEADTPDNFQSRRPNTSFCFLDIRSPGLGDTAMYLCATSRVPVSGRANEQFFGPGTRLTVL.

This clone has just a few counts. Distinct nucleotide sequences in the sample also encode this CDR3. The CDR3 here is CASSLEGEAFF. In DNA, the CDR3 is TGTGCCAGCAGTTTGGAGGGTGAAGCTTTCTTT. The V and J genes are TRBV28 and TRBJ1-1; no firm D call. V lost 3 bases to trimming and J lost 7 bases, with 6 bases between them. Germline V gene sequence: CDR1 MDHEN, CDR2 SYDVKM. This CDR3 comprises 11 residues.

The CDR3 DNA reads as TGTGCCAGTAGTACCACTCGGGGCACTGAAGCTTTCTTT. Its protein is CASSTTRGTEAFF. V and J are TRBV19 and TRBJ1-1, with D hard to call. Germline CDR1 and CDR2: LNHDA and SQIVND (reference sequence). With 4 bases removed from V and 4 bases from J, the gap between germline ends came to 10 bases. This CDR3 contains 13 residues.

The gene calls are TRBV30 and TRBJ2-2; 7 positions agree with TRBD1. The CDR3 runs to 15 residues. Trimming cost V 0 bases and J 4 bases; bases outside gene matches: 5. Germline CDR1 reads GTSNPN; CDR2 reads SVGIG (reference sequence). The chain's CDR3 is CAWSVVKGATGELFF. CDR3 bases: TGTGCCTGGAGTGTGGTAAAGGGGGCCACCGGGGAGCTGTTTTTT.

About this clone: Distinct nucleotide sequences in the sample also encode this CDR3. This sequence joins TRBV5-1 and TRBJ2-2, with 11 bases lining up with TRBD2. This CDR3 is built from 16 residues. Trimming removed 3 bases from V and 2 bases from J; junction bases left unmatched: 3. Germline V gene lookup returns CDR1 SGHRS and CDR2 YFSETQ. The CDR3 coding sequence is TGCGCCAGCAGCTGGGGACTAGCGGATAACACCGGGGAGCTGTTTTTT. It codes for CASSWGLADNTGELFF.

Note on this clone: Other DNA sequences from this sample encode an identical CDR3 as well. V and J are TRBV7-9 and TRBJ1-5; the D is unclear. CDR1 is SEHNR, CDR2 FQNEAQ, per germline (reference sequence). With 5 bases removed from V and 3 bases from J, the gap between germline ends came to 5 bases. The CDR3 is made up of 12 amino acids. The CDR3 protein is CASSPDNQPQHF. The CDR3 DNA reads TGTGCCAGCAGCCCAGACAATCAGCCCCAGCATTTT. Supplemented by reference TRBV7-9 and TRBJ1-5, the full variable domain reads DTGVSQNPRHKITKRGQNVTFRCDPISEHNRLYWYRQTLGQGPEFLTYFQNEAQLEKSRLLSDRFSAERPKGSFSTLEIQRTEQGDSAMYLCASSPDNQPQHFGDGTRLSIL.

The J gene is TRBJ2-1, the V gene TRBV9, with 8 bases identical to TRBD2. The CDR3 has 14 amino acids. Unmatched junction bases numbered 9, after V lost 4 bases and J lost 9 bases. In germline, CDR1 is SGDLS, CDR2 YYNGEE. The CDR3 DNA is TGTGCCAGCAGCCCGGGACTAGTCGTTGGTGAGCAGTTCTTC. It is translated as CASSPGLVVGEQFF.

With respect to this clone: Other nucleotide sequences from this sample produce the same CDR3. J is TRBJ1-3 and V is TRBV5-1, with D unresolved. The CDR3 runs 13 residues. Deletions cut 1 base from V and 4 bases from J, with 6 bases between. Per the germline V gene, CDR1 is SGHRS and CDR2 is YFSETQ. The CDR3 sequence is CASSLSSGNTIYF. The DNA of the CDR3 is TGCGCCAGCAGCTTGAGTTCCGGAAACACCATATATTTT.

The V gene is TRBV5-1, the J gene TRBJ2-7; D gene uncertain. The germline CDR1 and CDR2 sequences are SGHRS and YFSETQ. The CDR3 has 15 residues. V lost 0 bases and J 2 bases, leaving 12 bases between the germline ends. The CDR3 region is CASSLAADPTYEQYF. The CDR3 coding sequence is TGCGCCAGCAGCTTGGCGGCGGACCCAACCTACGAGCAGTACTTC.

This rearrangement joins TRBV18 to TRBJ2-2; a weak D match, TRBD2 (5 bases). This CDR3 is 14 amino acids long. Trimming shortened V by 5 bases and J by 5 bases, and 12 bases separated the two germline ends. The germline CDR1 and CDR2 sequences are KGHSH and LQKENI. The CDR3 here is CASSSTRETGELFF. Here the CDR3 DNA reads TGTGCCAGCTCATCAACTAGAGAAACCGGGGAGCTGTTTTTT.

This clone showed up just once. The CDR3 is CASSSRDTEKMNSYEQYF. The CDR3 DNA sequence: TGTGCCAGCAGCTCCCGGGACACCGAGAAAATGAACTCCTACGAGCAGTACTTC. The gene calls are TRBV7-9 and TRBJ2-7; D perhaps matches TRBD1 (6 bases). This CDR3 has 18 amino acids. Trimming removed 4 bases at V and 0 bases at J, with 22 bases between. Germline V gene lookup returns CDR1 SEHNR and CDR2 FQNEAQ (reference sequence).

The V gene is TRBV10-3, the J gene TRBJ2-7; TRBD2 might be the D (5 bases). The CDR3 totals 14 residues. Germline assignment: CDR1 ENHRY and CDR2 SYGVKD. Trimming removed 2 bases from V and 4 bases from J, with 12 bases in between. The CDR3 sequence is CAISEPEVGYEQYF. The CDR3, as DNA: TGTGCCATCAGTGAGCCGGAGGTGGGATACGAGCAGTACTTC.

This clone occurred a few times. Other DNA sequences in this specimen translate into the identical CDR3. CDR3 DNA sequence: TGCGCCAGCAGCTTAACTAGCGGGAGTTACAATGAGCAGTTCTTC. This codes for CASSLTSGSYNEQFF. The chain has TRBV5-1 and TRBJ2-1, with 11 bases fitting TRBD2. The CDR3 has 15 residues. CDR1 SGHRS and CDR2 YFSETQ come from the germline V gene. Trimming removed 2 bases from V and 4 bases from J; junction bases left unmatched: 2.